The 20 T cell receptor beta chains in this list originate from one sample, sequenced in a study of blood T cell repertoires in COVID-19. TCRdb keeps only in-frame clones here, not all; method: immunoSEQ multiplex PCR. The data contain 250,000 to 350,000 clones, over 80% of them singletons. The sample was peripheral blood. These receptors originate from a woman in her fifties or sixties with COVID-19, enrolled during active disease.

V is TRBV11-1 and J is TRBJ1-2; 7 bases line up with TRBD1. CDR3 length: 14 residues. The germline V gene encodes CDR1 SGHAT and CDR2 FQDESV (reference sequence). The V gene end was trimmed by 5 bases and the J gene end by 7 bases; junction bases not matched to a gene: 10. The CDR3 DNA sequence: TGTGCCAGCAGCCCGACACAGGGGTGGCGTGGCTACACCTTC. Protein sequence: CASSPTQGWRGYTF.

This clone appeared once. DNA for the CDR3: TGTGCCAGCAGCGCCGATAGGGGTGCCGGAAACACCATATATTTT. Translating gives CASSADRGAGNTIYF. This chain links TRBV9 with TRBJ1-3; possible D gene TRBD1, 5 bases. Germline V gene lookup returns CDR1 SGDLS and CDR2 YYNGEE. V dropped 3 bases and J dropped 4 bases, with 14 bases sitting between them. The CDR3 runs 15 residues.

As regards this clone: Other DNA variants within this sample encode the same CDR3. The V call is TRBV11-3, the J call TRBJ2-1; 12 nucleotides line up with TRBD2. Trimming cost V 5 bases and J 4 bases; bases outside gene matches: 3. The CDR3 runs 15 residues. The germline CDR1 and CDR2 sequences are SGHNT and YENEEA. This chain's CDR3 is CASSLGTSGYNEQFF. The CDR3 bases are TGTGCCAGCAGCCTTGGGACTAGCGGGTACAATGAGCAGTTCTTC. Full variable domain (rest looked up from reference TRBV11-3 and TRBJ2-1): EAGVVQSPRYKIIEKKQPVAFWCNPISGHNTLYWYLQNLGQGPELLIRYENEEAVDDSQLPKDRFSAERLKGVDSTLKIQPAELGDSAVYLCASSLGTSGYNEQFFGPGTRLTVL.

V gene TRBV6-5 combines with J gene TRBJ1-1, with D unclear. Trimming took 4 bases from V and 0 from J, leaving 12 bases between them. CDR1 MNHEY and CDR2 SVGAGI come from the germline V gene. This CDR3 is 15 amino acids long. This CDR3 reads CASSSRFGVNTEAFF. For the CDR3, the DNA is TGTGCCAGCAGTTCCCGGTTCGGGGTGAACACTGAAGCTTTCTTT.

The V gene is TRBV19, the J gene TRBJ2-7; weak D call: TRBD2 (7 bases). From germline, CDR1 is LNHDA and CDR2 SQIVND (reference sequence). V was shortened by 3 bases and J by 3 bases, with 18 bases between the two germline ends. CDR3 length: 16 amino acids. The CDR3 region has the DNA TGTGCCAGTAGTATGGGGGGAGGGACAAATTTCTACGAGCAGTACTTC. It specifies CASSMGGGTNFYEQYF.

V is TRBV7-9 and J is TRBJ1-2; D gene ambiguous. CDR3 length: 15 residues. V gave up 0 bases and J gave up 2 bases, with 10 bases separating them. CDR1 is SEHNR and CDR2 is FQNEAQ in the germline V gene (reference sequence). The CDR3 DNA follows: TGTGCCAGCAGCTTAGCGGTCAGAAACAACTATGGCTACACCTTC. Protein: CASSLAVRNNYGYTF.

The V and J genes are TRBV6-5 and TRBJ1-1; D is ambiguous. The CDR3 is 15 residues long. Germline V lookup: CDR1 MNHEY, CDR2 SVGAGI. V was clipped by 0 bases and J by 2 bases, with 10 bases between them. The CDR3 bases are TGTGCCAGCAGTTACTCGGGAGTCTCCAACACTGAAGCTTTCTTT. Protein product: CASSYSGVSNTEAFF.

The V and J genes are TRBV10-3 and TRBJ1-1; D is uncertain. The CDR3 totals 12 residues. The V gene lost 4 bases and the J gene lost 11 bases, with 14 bases spanning the gap. Germline V gene data show CDR1 as ENHRY and CDR2 as SYGVKD. The CDR3 nucleotides are TGTGCCATCAGTGCCGGGCCTCCGGGGGCTTTCTTT. Amino acid sequence: CAISAGPPGAFF.

The rearrangement uses TRBV19 and TRBJ2-7, with TRBD1 matching over 8 bases. There are 14 residues in the CDR3. V was clipped by 5 bases and J by 4 bases; unmatched bases: 7. Germline loops: CDR1 LNHDA, CDR2 SQIVND (reference sequence). Here the CDR3 reads CASSEQGARYEQYF. CDR3 bases: TGTGCCAGTAGTGAGCAGGGGGCTCGTTACGAGCAGTACTTC.

The gene calls are TRBV3-1 (or the pseudogene TRBV3-2) and TRBJ2-6; 8 positions match TRBD1. The V gene's germline CDR1 is LGHDT and CDR2 YNNKEL (reference sequence). CDR3 size: 17 residues. The trim removed 3 bases at V and 0 bases at J, leaving 4 bases unmatched. The CDR3 here is CASSQGTGHSGANVLTF. The CDR3 DNA follows: TGTGCCAGCAGCCAGGGGACAGGCCACTCTGGGGCCAACGTCCTGACTTTC.

V usage is TRBV6-5 and J usage is TRBJ2-3; 7 nucleotides agree with TRBD1. V was clipped by 2 bases and J by 5 bases; unmatched bases: 4. This CDR3 region has 14 residues. Germline CDR1 MNHEY, CDR2 SVGAGI. The CDR3 sequence is CASSYRGHRDTQYF. The CDR3 bases are TGTGCCAGCAGTTACAGGGGGCATCGAGATACGCAGTATTTT.

The DNA for the CDR3 is TGTGCCAGCAGCTTACCCCCACAGGGGGGTGGTTACGAGCAGTACTTC. It codes for CASSLPPQGGGYEQYF. The chain employs TRBV11-2 and TRBJ2-7; 8 nucleotides line up with TRBD1. The V gene's germline CDR1 is SGHAT and CDR2 FQNNGV. The CDR3 contains 16 residues. Trimming removed 2 bases from V and 4 bases from J; junction bases left unmatched: 10.

This clone has only one observation. The CDR3 protein is CASSLGFGTTQETQYF. The DNA of the CDR3 is TGTGCCAGCAGCTTAGGTTTTGGGACAACCCAGGAGACCCAGTACTTC. J is TRBJ2-5 and V is TRBV7-2, with a possible D match to TRBD1 (6 bases). The CDR3 has 16 residues. V was pared by 1 base and J by 5 bases, with 17 bases between. Looked up from germline, CDR1 is SGHTA and CDR2 is FQGNSA. The full variable domain, completed using reference TRBV7-2 and TRBJ2-5, is GAGVSQSPSNKVTEKGKDVELRCDPISGHTALYWYRQSLGQGLEFLIYFQGNSAPDKSGLPSDRFSAERTGGSVSTLTIQRTQQEDSAVYLCASSLGFGTTQETQYFGPGTRLLVL.

The chain couples TRBV11-2 to TRBJ2-7, with 14 bases fitting TRBD2. CDR3 length: 17 residues. The V gene's germline CDR1 is SGHAT and CDR2 FQNNGV. J lost 1 base, V lost 4 bases, and 6 bases had no gene match. CDR3: CASSSGTSGRRSYEQYF. As DNA, the CDR3 is TGTGCCAGCAGCTCCGGGACTAGCGGGAGAAGGTCCTACGAGCAGTACTTC.

The chain recombines TRBV24-1 with TRBJ2-1; maybe TRBD1 (5 bases). Per the germline V gene, CDR1 is KGHDR and CDR2 is SFDVKD. Trimming removed 4 bases from V and 0 bases from J, with 12 bases in between. This CDR3 is 16 amino acids long. CDR3 loop: CATSDYQGSSYNEQFF. CDR3 nucleotides: TGTGCCACCAGTGACTATCAGGGAAGCTCCTACAATGAGCAGTTCTTC.

The CDR3 reads CSVGSRSQEPNTEAFF. Written as DNA, the CDR3 is TGCAGCGTTGGCAGCCGGTCCCAGGAACCTAACACTGAAGCTTTCTTT. The chain joins TRBV29-1 to TRBJ1-1, with D unresolved. The CDR3 totals 16 residues. Trimming removed 4 bases at V and 2 bases at J, with 20 bases between. Germline assignment: CDR1 SQVTM and CDR2 ANQGSEA. The variable domain in full, with the rest retrieved from reference TRBV29-1 and TRBJ1-1, is SAVISQKPSRDICQRGTSLTIQCQVDSQVTMMFWYRQQPGQSLTLIATANQGSEATYESGFVIDKFPISRPNLTFSTLTVSNMSPEDSSIYLCSVGSRSQEPNTEAFFGQGTRLTVV.

The J gene is TRBJ2-7, the V gene TRBV30, with D possibly being TRBD1 (6 bases). The CDR3 is 17 residues long. V was shortened by 0 bases and J by 2 bases, with 20 bases between the two germline ends. Germline V gene lookup returns CDR1 GTSNPN and CDR2 SVGIG (reference sequence). The CDR3 region is CAWSVVSYRAGAYEQYF. The CDR3 nucleotides read TGTGCCTGGAGTGTCGTCTCCTACAGGGCCGGGGCCTACGAGCAGTACTTC.

The chain carries TRBV7-9 and TRBJ2-6, with a possible D match to TRBD1 (5 bases). V shed 2 bases and J shed 2 bases, with 7 bases lying between them. There are 15 residues in the CDR3. In germline, CDR1 is SEHNR, CDR2 FQNEAQ (reference sequence). CDR3 nucleotide sequence: TGTGCCAGCAGCTTACAGGGCACTGGGGCCAACGTCCTGACTTTC. It yields the protein CASSLQGTGANVLTF.

This clone was seen once. The chain joins TRBV11-2 to TRBJ2-7, with 7 bases aligning to TRBD2. Germline-derived CDR1 and CDR2 are SGHAT and FQNNGV. With 7 bases clipped from V and 4 bases from J, the junction kept 10 bases outside the gene matches. This CDR3 contains 14 residues. The CDR3 protein is CASNSGGGPYEQYF. CDR3 sequence (DNA): TGTGCCAGCAACTCTGGGGGAGGGCCGTACGAGCAGTACTTC.

The chain joins TRBV24-1 to TRBJ2-2; 14 bases fit TRBD2. The CDR3 totals 16 residues. Trimming took 9 bases from V and 9 from J; bases not matched to a gene: 11. From germline, CDR1 is KGHDR and CDR2 SFDVKD. The CDR3 coding sequence is TGTGCCACCGGGACTAGCGGGGGAGCCCTGAATAGGGAGCTGTTTTTT. This codes for CATGTSGGALNRELFF.